Listed below are T cell receptor beta chains from one sample, sequenced in a study of blood T cell repertoires in COVID-19. The repertoire was sequenced with immunoSEQ multiplex PCR; TCRdb's copy has only in-frame clones and lacks some. The table includes about 220,000 clones, 86% detected once. Sequenced: PBMCs or T cells enriched from blood (not recorded which). The receptors stem from a woman aged 40-49 years with acute COVID-19. CDR3s leave out the opening cysteine and the closing phenylalanine or tryptophan. Fields, in order: V gene, CDR3 protein.

TRBV29-1	SVRLGQSNEKLF
TRBV6-6	ASSYVGGAQETQY
TRBV7-9	ASTGTGNYEQY
TRBV19	ASSWPMTAGMGQPQH
TRBV7-2	ASETGRNTGELF
TRBV2	ASSEKALSNTEAF
TRBV29-1	SVELQGIVGNTIY
TRBV2	ATPRTSGGAPGELF
TRBV28	ASSSIGLYSRNEQF
TRBV9	ASSVHLGAGVNEQF
TRBV27	ASSVAGNTHYGYT
TRBV11-2	ASRRTGKKANYGYT
TRBV6-1	ASSEGGRVNYGYT
TRBV7-2	ASSFPRLAATGELF
TRBV5-1	ASSPTELNTEAF
TRBV24-1	ATSDGDRGQLNQPQH
TRBV11-3	ASTTGDGTGELF
TRBV19	ASSRDRAGGELF
TRBV7-8	ASSLLRQGRTGELF
TRBV2	ASSGTGGRDFPAF
TRBV6-5	ASSPAGATDTQY
TRBV7-2	ASSLDKGDT
TRBV7-2	ASSLVGLTVRGTEAF
TRBV5-5	ASRQDTLNTEAF
TRBV11-2	ASMLTGISGANVLT
TRBV27	ASSSSGTGIINEQF
TRBV7-8	ASSLEYTGSRNTEAF
TRBV29-1	SVELGRGNTEAF
TRBV5-8	ASRDGGQINSPLH
TRBV5-6	ASSSGTGTNLGYGYT
TRBV18	ASSPETGVDQPQH
TRBV7-2	ASSSRGVEAF
TRBV20-1	SATLDYGYT
TRBV5-4	ASSFGWTGTTRDYGYT
TRBV6-5	ASSSGQGANTEAF
TRBV25-1	ASSEWRVEANEQF
TRBV10-3	AISAGQGMNYGYT
TRBV30	AWRTRGYNSPLH
TRBV6-5	ASSPTRTAGNTIY
TRBV11-3	ASSLGGGLSGNTIY
TRBV6-2/TRBV6-3	ASSYPSLEQY
TRBV2	ASRRSGVSANYGYT
TRBV20-1	RIQGTEAF
TRBV4-1	ASSQDPPGQRSGNTIY
TRBV2	ASSEAPGGAAEGYT
TRBV6-5	ASNPLAGFYNEQF
TRBV6-5	ASSYSAGGTEAF
TRBV21-1	ASSSSDMTLNTEAF
TRBV6-5	ATGRYSNQPQH
TRBV5-1	ASSLQDRTGGTEAF
TRBV7-3	ASSYGNTGELF
TRBV19	ASEGAAAEAF
TRBV2	ASRIRPGQGGNT
TRBV6-5	ASSPTGGDFSPLH
TRBV6-5	ASSYSGVDRPQH